A single sample gave rise to the 2 T cell receptor beta chains below, sequenced in a study of T-cell memory formation after mild COVID-19. TCRdb ran MiXCR on the 5' RACE reads and lists one entry per CDR3 protein. The table shows hundreds of thousands of distinct CDR3 sequences, with 20% to 25% occurring only once. The sample taken for sequencing was PBMCs or a T cell subset sorted from them (not recorded which). These receptor sequences come from an adult woman who had mild COVID-19 (a few samples of this study predate the infection). Cell type and time point are not known.

The CDR3 sequence is CASSYLTSGRTSAYNEQFF. CDR3 DNA sequence: TGTGCCAGCAGTTACCTGACTAGCGGGAGGACCTCAGCCTACAATGAGCAGTTCTTC. The chain employs TRBV6-5 and TRBJ2-1; 13 bases map to TRBD2. The CDR3 extends over 19 amino acids. CDR1 is MNHEY, CDR2 SVGAGI, per germline. After removal of 2 bases from V and 2 bases from J, the junction contained 9 bases not matched to a gene.

The chain is built from TRBV7-2 and TRBJ2-3; D is unresolved. The V end was cut by 3 bases, the J end by 4 bases, with 11 bases between. Per the germline V gene, CDR1 is SGHTA and CDR2 is FQGNSA. The CDR3 runs 14 residues. The CDR3 DNA is TGTGCCAGCAGCTTTCGATTCCTCGCAGATACGCAGTATTTT. Its protein product is CASSFRFLADTQYF.